Listed below are T cell receptor beta chains from one sample, sequenced in a study of T cells in Graves' hyperthyroidism and ophthalmopathy. One entry per CDR3 protein, called by TCRdb with MiXCR from the multiplex PCR reads. Of 550,000 to 800,000 distinct CDR3 sequences listed, 17% are singletons. The sequenced material came from blood. All receptors come from a middle-aged man with Graves' hyperthyroidism. The CDR3 runs from the conserved cysteine through the conserved F or W. Each record gives: J gene, D gene, clone size, V gene, CDR3 DNA, CDR3 protein. The D gene is left open where the match is weak. Expanded clones are given a class, and other clones once, few, many or no size at all.

TRBJ2-1 TRBD2 many TRBV2 TGTGCCAGCACCCGGGGGGGACTAGCGGGAGGGAATGAGCAGTTCTTC CASTRGGLAGGNEQFF
TRBJ2-2 . many TRBV12-3/TRBV12-4 TGTGCCAGCAGTTTCGTGACGAACACCGGGGAGCTGTTTTTT CASSFVTNTGELFF
TRBJ2-7 TRBD2 . TRBV27 TGTGCCAGCAGTCTAAGCGGGATAGGGTCCTACGAGCAGTACTTC CASSLSGIGSYEQYF
TRBJ2-7 TRBD1 . TRBV18 TGTGCCAGCTCACCCATACCCGGGACAGGGACCTACGAGCAGTACTTC CASSPIPGTGTYEQYF
TRBJ2-7 . . TRBV5-6 TGTGCCAGCAGCTTCGGACCGGGGGCAAACGAGCAGTACTTC CASSFGPGANEQYF
TRBJ1-1 . . TRBV7-2 TGTGCCAGCAGTCACCCACAGGGCAGCACTGAAGCTTTCTTT CASSHPQGSTEAFF
TRBJ2-3 TRBD2 . TRBV28 TGTGCCAGCAGTTTTGTCGCCGGGAGGGCGATCAGCACAGATACGCAGTATTTT CASSFVAGRAISTDTQYF
TRBJ2-2 . . TRBV4-3 TGCGCCAGCAGCCAGTTACTAGCCCCAACGAACACCGGGGAGCTGTTTTTT CASSQLLAPTNTGELFF
TRBJ2-7 TRBD1 many TRBV20-1 TGCAGTGCCGGGACAGTTCGGCGACAAGGCAACGAGCAGTACTTC CSAGTVRRQGNEQYF
TRBJ1-6 . many TRBV10-3 TGTGCCATCAGTGACGACAGCCAAAATTCACCCCTCCACTTT CAISDDSQNSPLHF
TRBJ1-6 . many TRBV12-3/TRBV12-4 TGTGCCAGCAGTCCCGACAGGAGTAGTAATTCACCCCTCCACTTT CASSPDRSSNSPLHF
TRBJ2-7 . . TRBV10-3 TGTGCCATCTCTAGTGACATGCCCTCCTACGAGCAGTACTTC CAISSDMPSYEQYF
TRBJ2-1 TRBD2 few TRBV10-2 TGCGCCAGCACCAGCGGGAGGGCCGAATTAACCAATGAGCAGTTCTTC CASTSGRAELTNEQFF
TRBJ1-1 . . TRBV5-1 TGCGCCAGCATGGGGGGAGGAAACACTGAAGCTTTCTTT CASMGGGNTEAFF
TRBJ1-1 . many TRBV7-2 TGTGCCAGCAGCACTCGACAGGCTAGCTTGTCTGAAGCTTTCTTT CASSTRQASLSEAFF
TRBJ1-1 . few TRBV4-1 TGCGCCAGCAGCCATCCAGAGACTATGAACACTGAAGCTTTCTTT CASSHPETMNTEAFF
TRBJ2-7 TRBD1 few TRBV27 TGTGCCAGCAGCACCCGGGACAGAAGCTCCTACGAGCAGTACTTC CASSTRDRSSYEQYF
TRBJ1-2 . . TRBV5-1 TGCGCCAGCAGCTTGACAGCAACTACTAACTATGGCTACACCTTC CASSLTATTNYGYTF
TRBJ1-2 TRBD1 . TRBV6-5 TGTGCCAGCAGTTACCGGGGACAGGGGGCGGGTGGCTACACCTTC CASSYRGQGAGGYTF
TRBJ2-1 TRBD2 . TRBV6-2/TRBV6-3 TGTGCCAGCAGTGGGACTCGCGGGAGGCCGGGTGAGCAGTTCTTC CASSGTRGRPGEQFF
TRBJ2-7 . few TRBV6-2/TRBV6-3 TGTGCCAGCAGTTACTCCGGGGCCCCCGAGCAGTACTTC CASSYSGAPEQYF
TRBJ2-5 TRBD2 . TRBV6-1 TGTGCCCGTCCTCAGACTACGCGGGAGGGCCCCCCAAGAAATGACTTC CARPQTTREGPPRNDF
TRBJ2-7 TRBD1 . TRBV2 TGTGCCAGCAGTGAGACAGGGGGCAAGGACGAGCAGTACTTC CASSETGGKDEQYF
TRBJ2-7 . . TRBV7-9 TGTGCCAGCAGTGGGGACCCCTACGAGCAGTACTTC CASSGDPYEQYF
TRBJ2-7 . many TRBV28 TGTGCCAGCAGTTTTAGACTCCAAATGACCGAGCAGTACTTC CASSFRLQMTEQYF
TRBJ1-5 . . TRBV6-1 TGTGCCAGCCCCGACCCATCGGGGGATAATCAGCCCCAGCATTTT CASPDPSGDNQPQHF
TRBJ2-3 TRBD2 . TRBV4-1 TGCGCCAGCAGTCAGAGCCCTAGCGGGACCGCAGATACGCAGTATTTT CASSQSPSGTADTQYF
TRBJ1-5 . few TRBV20-1 TGCAGTGCTAGACGGGACCCGAATAGCAATCAGCCCCAGCATTTT CSARRDPNSNQPQHF
TRBJ2-7 . many TRBV9 TGTGCCAGCAGCCTAGAGAGTGAGGTGAGGTACGAGCAGTACTTC CASSLESEVRYEQYF
TRBJ2-7 . few TRBV6-2/TRBV6-3 TGTGCCAGCAGATCCCCTGACAGAGGGAGTGGAGACGAGCAGTACTTC CASRSPDRGSGDEQYF
TRBJ2-4 TRBD2 . TRBV7-9 TGTGCCAGCAGCTTAGGGCTAGCGGGAGTAGGGAACATTCAGTACTTC CASSLGLAGVGNIQYF
TRBJ2-5 TRBD2 many TRBV14 TGTGCCAGCAGCCAAGATCTGACTAGCGCCTTCCAAGAGACCCAGTACTTC CASSQDLTSAFQETQYF
TRBJ1-1 . many TRBV10-2 TGCGCCAGCAGTCACGGAGACACTGAAGCTTTCTTT CASSHGDTEAFF
TRBJ2-7 . few TRBV28 TGTGCCAGCAGTTTACCCACCGGATTCGGGCAGTACTTC CASSLPTGFGQYF
TRBJ2-1 TRBD2 few TRBV5-6 TGTGCCAGCAGCTCTACGACTAGCAGATCCTCCTACAATGAGCAGTTCTTC CASSSTTSRSSYNEQFF
TRBJ2-5 . few TRBV9 TGTGCCAGCAGCGTAGAGGCCGCCCAAGAGACCCAGTACTTC CASSVEAAQETQYF
TRBJ1-3 . few TRBV28 TGTGCCAGCAGTCCGACCTGGATTGTCTCTGGAAACACCATATATTTT CASSPTWIVSGNTIYF
TRBJ1-1 TRBD1 many TRBV5-1 TGCGCCAGCAGCTTGGACGGACAGGGTCCAGGTACTGAAGCTTTCTTT CASSLDGQGPGTEAFF
TRBJ1-6 TRBD1 many TRBV13 TGTGCCAGCAGCCTCGGACAGGCCGGGAGTTCACCCCTCCACTTT CASSLGQAGSSPLHF
TRBJ2-2 . . TRBV10-1 TGCGCCAGCAGGGCCGGACTCTCCACCGGGGAGCTGTTTTTT CASRAGLSTGELFF
TRBJ2-2 . . TRBV7-3 TGTGCCAGCTCCTACCAGAACACCGGGGAGCTGTTTTTT CASSYQNTGELFF
TRBJ1-5 . many TRBV19 TGTGCCAGTAGTCGCAGCGACTATAGCAATCAGCCCCAGCATTTT CASSRSDYSNQPQHF
TRBJ2-7 . many TRBV28 TGTGCCAGCAGTCCCCGGGACAATCCTACCTACGAGCAGTACTTC CASSPRDNPTYEQYF
TRBJ2-1 . many TRBV20-1 TGCAGTGCTAGAGAAGCGTTCTACAATGAGCAGTTCTTC CSAREAFYNEQFF
TRBJ2-3 TRBD2 . TRBV7-3 TGTGCCAGCAGCTTAAATAGGGCTAGCGGGGGAACAGATACGCAGTATTTT CASSLNRASGGTDTQYF
TRBJ1-6 . few TRBV7-2 TGTGCCAGCAGCTTGGGCAGTGACTCACCCCTCCACTTT CASSLGSDSPLHF
TRBJ2-3 TRBD2 many TRBV12-3/TRBV12-4 TGTGCCAGCAGTTTACGAGCGGGGGCAGATACGCAGTATTTT CASSLRAGADTQYF
TRBJ1-1 . few TRBV19 TGTGCCAGCCACTCGGACGGGCAGAACCTTAGATGGGACACTGAAGCTTTCTTT CASHSDGQNLRWDTEAFF
TRBJ1-4 . . TRBV29-1 TGCAGCGTTAGAAAAGGAGAAGGGGAAAAACTGTTTTTT CSVRKGEGEKLFF
TRBJ1-5 . many TRBV2 TGTGCCAGCAGTGACGTAGGGTATCAGCCCCAGCATTTT CASSDVGYQPQHF